This entry features one T cell receptor (beta chain) sequence. The CDR3 runs to 13 residues. Germline V gene lookup returns CDR1 SGHTA and CDR2 FQGTGA. V was trimmed by 0 bases and J by 6 bases, leaving 5 bases between them. The table came from immunoSEQ multiplex PCR; TCRdb's copy has only in-frame clones and leaves some out. Of about 180,000 clones in the sample, 60% to 80% were seen once. These data are taken from a study of blood T cell repertoires in COVID-19. V is TRBV7-3 and J is TRBJ2-2, with unresolved D. The origin of this receptor is a woman between 70 and 85 years old with acute or convalescent COVID-19. Sequencing was performed on peripheral blood. DNA of the CDR3: TGTGCCAGCAGCTTAACCCTAGCCGGGGAGCTGTTTTTT. Translation gives CASSLTLAGELFF.